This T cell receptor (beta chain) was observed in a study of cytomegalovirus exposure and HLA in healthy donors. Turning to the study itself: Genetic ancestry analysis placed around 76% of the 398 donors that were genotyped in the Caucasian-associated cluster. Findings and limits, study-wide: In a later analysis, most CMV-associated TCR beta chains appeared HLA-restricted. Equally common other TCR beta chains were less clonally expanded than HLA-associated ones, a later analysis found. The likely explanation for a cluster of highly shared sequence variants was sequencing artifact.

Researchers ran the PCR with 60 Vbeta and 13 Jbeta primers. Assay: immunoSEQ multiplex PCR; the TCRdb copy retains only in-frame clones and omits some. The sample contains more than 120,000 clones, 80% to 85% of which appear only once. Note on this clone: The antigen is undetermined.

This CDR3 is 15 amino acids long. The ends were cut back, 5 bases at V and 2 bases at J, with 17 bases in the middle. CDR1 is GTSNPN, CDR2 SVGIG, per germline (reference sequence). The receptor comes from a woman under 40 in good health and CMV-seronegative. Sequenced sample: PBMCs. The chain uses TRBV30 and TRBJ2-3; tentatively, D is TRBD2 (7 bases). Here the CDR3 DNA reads TGTGCCTGGGGAGGGGGGGCAGGGTTCACAGATACGCAGTATTTT. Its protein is CAWGGGAGFTDTQYF.